This entry lists 25 T cell receptor beta chains sequenced from one sample in a study of technical replicates of blood from a handful of donors (dated by TCRdb to about 2017). Receptor amplification or capture employed the immunoSEQ multiplex PCR assay. As stored in TCRdb, this immuneACCESS dataset retains in-frame rearrangements with V and J assigned. A fraction of the clones does not appear; measured against another copy, unresolved V genes explain less than half of the discrepancy, and the remainder lacks a known reason. The sample table lists approximately 80,000 clones, approximately 90% of them with a count of one. The top ten clones comprise roughly 0.38% of the sample. The sample comprised T cells isolated from PBMCs. Receptor source: a human donor in good health.

V is TRBV9 and J is TRBJ1-2; the match to TRBD1 covers 8 bases. V was pared by 3 bases and J by 8 bases, with 12 bases of the junction left unmatched. Germline V CDR1 and CDR2: SGDLS, YYNGEE. The CDR3 spans 15 residues. CDR3 in DNA: TGTGCCAGCAGCGAGCCCGGACAGGGAAAAGGGGGCTACACCTTC. Translation: CASSEPGQGKGGYTF.

This chain uses TRBV11-2 with TRBJ1-1; D remains unclear. From germline, CDR1 is SGHAT and CDR2 FQNNGV. V shed 1 base and J shed 5 bases, with 11 bases lying between them. The CDR3 loop spans 14 amino acids. The CDR3 DNA follows: TGTGCCAGCAGCTTAGTTTCCGGGTCAACTGAAGCTTTCTTT. It yields the protein CASSLVSGSTEAFF.

This CDR3 reads CASTPYNEQFF. In nucleotides, the CDR3 is TGTGCCAGCACCCCTTACAATGAGCAGTTCTTC. V and J are TRBV2 and TRBJ2-1; no reliable D call. Trimming shortened V by 7 bases and J by 4 bases, and 5 bases separated the two germline ends. CDR3 length: 11 amino acids. Germline V gene lookup returns CDR1 SNHLY and CDR2 FYNNEI.

The chain uses TRBV7-2 and TRBJ2-5; TRBD2 matches at 7 bases. CDR1 is SGHTA, CDR2 FQGNSA, per germline. J lost 0 bases, V lost 3 bases, and 4 bases had no gene match. There are 15 residues in the CDR3. In DNA, the CDR3 is TGTGCCAGCAGCTTGAACGGGAGGAACCAAGAGACCCAGTACTTC. This encodes CASSLNGRNQETQYF.

The chain is built from TRBV9 and TRBJ2-2; D is possibly TRBD2 (5 bases). The CDR3 sequence is 14 residues long. CDR1 is SGDLS and CDR2 is YYNGEE in the germline V gene. Trimming shortened V by 3 bases and J by 4 bases, and 10 bases separated the two germline ends. In nucleotides, the CDR3 is TGTGCCAGCAGCGGGACTCCTTCCACCGGGGAGCTGTTTTTT. Translating gives CASSGTPSTGELFF.

This chain uses TRBV27 with TRBJ2-5; 9 bases line up with TRBD2. The ends lost 4 bases at V and 4 bases at J; junction bases unmatched: 13. The CDR3 contains 17 residues. Germline-derived CDR1 and CDR2 are MNHEY and SMNVEV (reference sequence). The CDR3 DNA is TGTGCCAGCAGTTCCTTAGAGCGGGAGGTGTCGTTAGAGACCCAGTACTTC. This sequence encodes CASSSLEREVSLETQYF.

The chain combines TRBV30 with TRBJ2-1; D is possibly TRBD2 (5 bases). The V gene's germline CDR1 is GTSNPN and CDR2 SVGIG (reference sequence). With 0 bases removed from V and 15 bases from J, the gap between germline ends came to 15 bases. This CDR3 comprises 12 residues. The CDR3 here is CAWSVIDRETFF. The CDR3 DNA sequence: TGTGCCTGGAGTGTAATTGATAGGGAGACGTTCTTC.

The chain links TRBV2 to TRBJ1-2; D ambiguous. V was trimmed by 7 bases and J by 4 bases, leaving 13 bases between them. The length of the CDR3 is 13 residues. In germline, CDR1 is SNHLY, CDR2 FYNNEI. The CDR3 nucleotides read TGTGCCAGCAATGCAGGCGTTACCTATGGCTACACCTTC. Protein product: CASNAGVTYGYTF. The full variable domain, completed using reference TRBV2 and TRBJ1-2, is EPEVTQTPSHQVTQMGQEVILRCVPISNHLYFYWYRQILGQKVEFLVSFYNNEISEKSEIFDDQFSVERPDGSNFTLKIRSTKLEDSAMYFCASNAGVTYGYTFGSGTRLTVV.

The chain employs TRBV15 and TRBJ2-7; 8 nucleotides match TRBD2. The V and J ends lost 1 base and 3 bases, in that order; junction bases with no gene match: 8. This CDR3 comprises 16 residues. Germline values: CDR1 LNHNV, CDR2 YYDKDF (reference sequence). CDR3 DNA sequence: TGTGCCACCAGCAGAGTCGGAGCGGGAGCTTTCTACGAGCAGTACTTC. It specifies CATSRVGAGAFYEQYF.

This chain links TRBV28 with TRBJ2-1; 13 nucleotides match TRBD2. Germline V gene lookup returns CDR1 MDHEN and CDR2 SYDVKM. V shed 4 bases and J 6 bases; nucleotides not matched to a gene: 3. The CDR3 sequence is 15 residues long. CDR3 sequence reads: CASSWGLAGTNEQFF. CDR3 in DNA: TGTGCCAGCAGTTGGGGACTAGCGGGAACCAATGAGCAGTTCTTC.

The chain has TRBV29-1 and TRBJ2-7, with 11 bases matching TRBD2. V shed 4 bases and J 3 bases; nucleotides not matched to a gene: 2. This CDR3 comprises 13 residues. Germline values: CDR1 SQVTM, CDR2 ANQGSEA. The CDR3 region has the DNA TGCAGCGTTGGACTAGCGGGGATCTACGAGCAGTACTTC. Amino acids: CSVGLAGIYEQYF.

This chain joins TRBV29-1 and TRBJ2-1; D may be TRBD2 (5 bases). This CDR3 has 13 amino acids. Germline loops: CDR1 SQVTM, CDR2 ANQGSEA. Trimming cost V 1 base and J 4 bases, with 8 bases left between them. The CDR3 is CSVEGGAYNEQFF. The CDR3 DNA reads as TGCAGCGTTGAAGGGGGAGCTTACAATGAGCAGTTCTTC.

This chain uses TRBV15 with TRBJ2-3, with 9 nucleotides matching TRBD1. From germline, CDR1 is LNHNV and CDR2 YYDKDF (reference sequence). CDR3 length: 16 residues. J gave up 2 bases and V 6 bases, and 9 bases lay outside the gene matches. CDR3 in DNA: TGTGCCACCAGACGTCCGGGACAGGGTAACACAGATACGCAGTATTTT. Translating it yields CATRRPGQGNTDTQYF.

The J gene is TRBJ2-1, the V gene TRBV7-6; 7 positions match TRBD2. The V gene's germline CDR1 is SGHVS and CDR2 FNYEAQ. V shed 4 bases and J 2 bases; nucleotides not matched to a gene: 2. CDR3 length: 14 amino acids. CDR3 in amino acids: CASSYGRTYNEQFF. The CDR3 region has the DNA TGTGCCAGCAGCTACGGGAGGACCTACAATGAGCAGTTCTTC. The complete variable domain, with remaining parts taken from reference TRBV7-6 and TRBJ2-1, reads GAGVSQSPRYKVTKRGQDVALRCDPISGHVSLYWYRQALGQGPEFLTYFNYEAQQDKSGLPNDRFSAERPEGSISTLTIQRTEQRDSAMYRCASSYGRTYNEQFFGPGTRLTVL.

The V call is TRBV27, the J call TRBJ1-1; no definite D call. The CDR3 spans 15 residues. The germline V gene has CDR1 MNHEY and CDR2 SMNVEV (reference sequence). V lost 3 bases and J 0 bases, leaving 11 bases between the germline ends. The CDR3 DNA sequence: TGTGCCAGCAGTTTTGAGCGATTAATGAACACTGAAGCTTTCTTT. Translating it yields CASSFERLMNTEAFF.

J is TRBJ1-1 and V is TRBV19; D unclear. CDR3 size: 15 residues. In germline, CDR1 is LNHDA, CDR2 SQIVND (reference sequence). Trimming pared 1 base from V and 0 bases from J, leaving 9 bases between. CDR3 sequence: CASSIVLTVNTEAFF. Here the CDR3 DNA reads TGTGCCAGTAGTATAGTGCTGACTGTGAACACTGAAGCTTTCTTT.

A single count supports this clone. The chain couples TRBV7-2 to TRBJ2-7, with TRBD2 matching over 7 bases. Per the germline V gene, CDR1 is SGHTA and CDR2 is FQGNSA. With V trimmed by 2 bases and J by 3 bases, 4 bases remained unmatched. There are 14 residues in the CDR3. The chain's CDR3 is CASSLRASGYEQYF. The CDR3 coding sequence is TGTGCCAGCAGCTTAAGGGCTAGCGGCTACGAGCAGTACTTC.

The CDR3: CSVELTGYQNTEAFF. The CDR3 DNA sequence: TGCAGCGTTGAATTGACAGGGTACCAGAACACTGAAGCTTTCTTT. The chain links TRBV29-1 to TRBJ1-1; 7 positions agree with TRBD1. Germline CDR1 SQVTM, CDR2 ANQGSEA. J was trimmed by 1 base and V by 2 bases; bases with no gene match: 7. The CDR3 covers 15 residues.

V and J are TRBV27 and TRBJ2-7, with D perhaps matching TRBD2 (5 bases). V gave up 3 bases and J gave up 7 bases, with 13 bases separating them. Germline assignment: CDR1 MNHEY and CDR2 SMNVEV (reference sequence). This CDR3 is 13 amino acids long. The DNA for the CDR3 is TGTGCCAGCAGTTTCGGTGGGTCGGGAGAGCAGTACTTC. As protein: CASSFGGSGEQYF.

J is TRBJ2-1 and V is TRBV4-3; no firm D call. Germline CDR1 is LGHNA and CDR2 is YSLEER. The V end was cut by 0 bases, the J end by 4 bases, with 16 bases between. The CDR3 is 17 residues long. The CDR3 nucleotides read TGCGCCAGCAGCCAAGATGTTACTGCCTCTATTTACAATGAGCAGTTCTTC. This gives the protein CASSQDVTASIYNEQFF.

CDR3 protein: CASMDRVGTGELFF. The CDR3, as DNA: TGTGCCAGCATGGACAGGGTGGGCACCGGGGAGCTGTTTTTT. This chain joins TRBV2 and TRBJ2-2, with TRBD1 matching over 8 bases. There are 14 residues in the CDR3. Losses at the gene ends were 7 bases for V and 4 bases for J; bases not matched to a gene: 5. Germline V gives CDR1 SNHLY, CDR2 FYNNEI.

Points on this clone: Germline is not matched at one junction end, which may reflect a read error. The genes are TRBV29-1 and TRBJ1-1; TRBD1 agrees at 7 bases. The CDR3 consists of 10 residues. CDR1 is SQVTM and CDR2 is ANQGSEA in the germline V gene. CDR3 sequence reads: CSVGQGEVFF. The DNA of the CDR3 is TGCAGCGTTGGACAGGGTGAAGTTTTCTTT. Full variable domain (rest looked up from reference TRBV29-1 and TRBJ1-1): SAVISQKPSRDICQRGTSLTIQCQVDSQVTMMFWYRQQPGQSLTLIATANQGSEATYESGFVIDKFPISRPNLTFSTLTVSNMSPEDSSIYLCSVGQGEVFFGQGTRLTVV.

The chain combines TRBV6-5 with TRBJ1-1; the D gene is possibly TRBD1 (5 bases). With 6 bases removed from V and 1 base from J, the gap between germline ends came to 15 bases. The germline gives CDR1 MNHEY, CDR2 SVGAGI. This CDR3 is built from 15 residues. The CDR3 DNA reads TGTGCCAGCAGGGGGCACGGTCGTAAGAACACTGAAGCTTTCTTT. Translating it yields CASRGHGRKNTEAFF.

V and J are TRBV11-1 and TRBJ2-3; D remains ambiguous. CDR3 length equals 15 residues. Germline assignment: CDR1 SGHAT and CDR2 FQDESV (reference sequence). The V and J ends lost 5 bases and 0 bases respectively, with 12 bases between them. CDR3: CASSLISTSTDTQYF. For the CDR3, the DNA is TGTGCCAGCAGCCTGATCTCGACTAGCACAGATACGCAGTATTTT.

The rearrangement links TRBV5-1 to TRBJ2-5; TRBD1 matches at 7 bases. Germline assignment: CDR1 SGHRS and CDR2 YFSETQ. The length of the CDR3 is 14 residues. Germline trimming cut 4 bases from V and 2 bases from J; bases unmatched to any gene: 5. The CDR3 spells CASSGGQVQETQYF. CDR3 coding DNA: TGCGCCAGCAGCGGAGGACAGGTTCAAGAGACCCAGTACTTC.